The 29 T cell receptor beta chains in this list originate from one sample, sequenced in a study of blood T cell repertoires in COVID-19. Method: immunoSEQ multiplex PCR; TCRdb's copy keeps in-frame clones and lacks some. The data hold around 130,000 clones, with about four fifths observed a single time. The sequencing input was peripheral blood. The source is a man in his 60s with active or convalescent COVID-19.

V gene TRBV19 combines with J gene TRBJ1-5; possible D gene TRBD1, 6 bases. V gave up 7 bases and J gave up 3 bases, with 16 bases separating them. From germline, CDR1 is LNHDA and CDR2 SQIVND (reference sequence). This CDR3 contains 15 residues. Here the CDR3 DNA reads TGTGCCAGTACAAGGACTGGGGACAACAATCAGCCCCAGCATTTT. This gives the protein CASTRTGDNNQPQHF.

The chain joins TRBV24-1 to TRBJ1-2; D may be TRBD1 (6 bases). CDR3 length equals 13 residues. The V end lost 9 bases, the J end lost 7 bases, and 17 bases lay between the germline ends. CDR1 is KGHDR and CDR2 is SFDVKD in the germline V gene. Here the CDR3 DNA reads TGTGCCACCTCCCAGCGGGGGGCTTTTGGCTACACCTTC. Amino acids: CATSQRGAFGYTF.

The CDR3, as DNA: TGTGCCAGCAGTTTATTAGCGGGAGGGTCGGATGAGCAGTTCTTC. It yields the protein CASSLLAGGSDEQFF. This rearrangement joins TRBV27 to TRBJ2-1; 11 positions match TRBD2. The V gene's germline CDR1 is MNHEY and CDR2 SMNVEV (reference sequence). The CDR3 loop spans 15 amino acids. Trimming removed 1 base from V and 8 bases from J; junction bases left unmatched: 4.

The CDR3 here is CASTLYNEQFF. In DNA, the CDR3 is TGTGCCAGCACCCTCTACAATGAGCAGTTCTTC. The chain uses TRBV2 and TRBJ2-1; D ambiguous. CDR1 and CDR2 (germline): SNHLY, FYNNEI. This CDR3 spans 11 amino acids. With 7 bases removed from V and 3 bases from J, the gap between germline ends came to 4 bases.

V gene TRBV5-4 combines with J gene TRBJ1-2, with 7 positions matching TRBD1. In germline, CDR1 is SGHNT, CDR2 YYREEE (reference sequence). The CDR3 has 15 amino acids. The V gene end was trimmed by 0 bases and the J gene end by 4 bases; junction bases not matched to a gene: 6. The CDR3 coding sequence is TGTGCCAGCAGCTTGGGACAGGGACATTTCTATGGCTACACCTTC. Its protein is CASSLGQGHFYGYTF.

About this clone itself: Different DNA sequences within this sample yield the same CDR3. J is TRBJ2-2 and V is TRBV7-9, with a possible D match to TRBD1 (6 bases). Trimming left V 4 bases short and J 0 bases short, with 6 bases between. The CDR3 is 14 amino acids. Germline V gives CDR1 SEHNR, CDR2 FQNEAQ (reference sequence). CDR3 residues: CASSWDTNTGELFF. The CDR3 DNA follows: TGTGCCAGCAGCTGGGACACGAACACCGGGGAGCTGTTTTTT. The full variable domain, rest sourced from reference TRBV7-9 and TRBJ2-2, is DTGVSQNPRHKITKRGQNVTFRCDPISEHNRLYWYRQTLGQGPEFLTYFQNEAQLEKSRLLSDRFSAERPKGSFSTLEIQRTEQGDSAMYLCASSWDTNTGELFFGEGSRLTVL.

The chain combines TRBV6-5 with TRBJ1-4; 9 bases match TRBD1. Per the germline V gene, CDR1 is MNHEY and CDR2 is SVGAGI. Unmatched junction bases numbered 8, after V lost 6 bases and J lost 12 bases. This CDR3 has 13 residues. The CDR3 sequence is CASRAQGAGELFF. CDR3 DNA: TGTGCCAGCAGAGCACAGGGGGCGGGGGAACTGTTTTTT.

This clone has just one count. This chain uses TRBV5-4 with TRBJ1-4; the match to TRBD1 covers 11 bases. The CDR3 runs 15 residues. Germline V gene lookup returns CDR1 SGHNT and CDR2 YYREEE (reference sequence). V was clipped by 4 bases and J by 8 bases; unmatched bases: 7. The CDR3 loop reads CASSQADRGQEKLFF. The CDR3 DNA sequence: TGTGCCAGCAGCCAGGCGGACAGGGGGCAAGAAAAACTGTTTTTT. Together with reference TRBV5-4 and TRBJ1-4, the CDR3 gives the full variable domain: ETGVTQSPTHLIKTRGQQVTLRCSSQSGHNTVSWYQQALGQGPQFIFQYYREEENGRGNFPPRFSGLQFPNYSSELNVNALELDDSALYLCASSQADRGQEKLFFGSGTQLSVL.

The CDR3 DNA follows: TGCAGCGTTGAGGAAGCCCAGGGGCCCCAGCATTTT. Protein product: CSVEEAQGPQHF. V gene TRBV29-1 combines with J gene TRBJ1-5, with D possibly being TRBD1 (5 bases). This CDR3 is built from 12 residues. Germline V gene data show CDR1 as SQVTM and CDR2 as ANQGSEA. V dropped 3 bases and J dropped 9 bases, with 12 bases sitting between them.

This sequence joins TRBV3-1 (or the pseudogene TRBV3-2) and TRBJ2-5; D gene ambiguous. The CDR3 totals 14 residues. From germline, CDR1 is LGHDT and CDR2 YNNKEL (reference sequence). Trimming cost V 1 base and J 2 bases, with 8 bases left between them. CDR3 DNA sequence: TGTGCCAGCAGCCAAGCCATGGAGCAAGAGACCCAGTACTTC. Its protein is CASSQAMEQETQYF.

This clone was seen a single time. V gene TRBV11-3 combines with J gene TRBJ2-1; the match to TRBD2 covers 11 bases. This CDR3 is 16 amino acids long. V lost 1 base and J lost 4; bases outside the gene matches: 3. CDR1 is SGHNT, CDR2 YENEEA, per germline. The CDR3 DNA reads as TGTGCCAGCAGCTTAGGAGGGACTAGCGGTTACAATGAGCAGTTCTTC. It specifies CASSLGGTSGYNEQFF.

The V and J genes are TRBV19 and TRBJ1-6, with 7 bases lining up with TRBD1. Germline V gives CDR1 LNHDA, CDR2 SQIVND (reference sequence). After removal of 2 bases from V and 5 bases from J, the junction contained 12 bases not matched to a gene. CDR3 length: 18 residues. CDR3 protein: CASSISGGRGWNNSPLHF. The CDR3 nucleotides read TGTGCCAGTAGTATATCCGGAGGCAGGGGGTGGAATAATTCACCCCTCCACTTT. Full variable domain (missing parts from reference TRBV19 and TRBJ1-6): DGGITQSPKYLFRKEGQNVTLSCEQNLNHDAMYWYRQDPGQGLRLIYYSQIVNDFQKGDIAEGYSVSREKKESFPLTVTSAQKNPTAFYLCASSISGGRGWNNSPLHFGNGTRLTVT.

This chain uses TRBV18 with TRBJ1-5; 7 bases match TRBD1. The CDR3 runs 13 residues. The V gene's germline CDR1 is KGHSH and CDR2 LQKENI. V was pared by 5 bases and J by 7 bases, with 5 bases of the junction left unmatched. The CDR3 reads CASSEGAVQPQHF. CDR3 nucleotides: TGTGCCAGCTCAGAGGGGGCTGTACAGCCCCAGCATTTT.

J is TRBJ2-7 and V is TRBV5-1, with 7 bases lining up with TRBD2. This CDR3 spans 13 amino acids. The ends lost 3 bases at V and 5 bases at J; junction bases unmatched: 5. The germline V gene has CDR1 SGHRS and CDR2 YFSETQ. CDR3 DNA: TGCGCCAGCAGCTCCGGGACTAATAACGAGCAGTACTTC. It translates to CASSSGTNNEQYF.

V gene TRBV5-1 combines with J gene TRBJ2-1; perhaps TRBD2 as D (6 bases). Looked up from germline, CDR1 is SGHRS and CDR2 is YFSETQ. This CDR3 spans 13 amino acids. The V gene lost 4 bases and the J gene lost 10 bases, with 15 bases spanning the gap. As DNA, the CDR3 is TGCGCCAGCAGCCCTCAGACGGAGGGGGAGCAGTTCTTC. It is translated as CASSPQTEGEQFF.

The gene calls are TRBV20-1 and TRBJ2-1; 7 positions agree with TRBD2. This CDR3 region has 15 residues. The junction had 5 bases not matched to a gene; V was cut back by 3 bases and J by 0 bases. Germline CDR1 and CDR2: DFQATT and SNEGSKA (reference sequence). The CDR3 sequence is CSASSAGSSYNEQFF. In nucleotides, the CDR3 is TGCAGTGCTAGTTCAGCGGGAAGCTCCTACAATGAGCAGTTCTTC.

The chain links TRBV30 to TRBJ1-1, with 8 bases identical to TRBD1. J lost 1 base, V lost 3 bases, and 4 bases had no gene match. Per the germline V gene, CDR1 is GTSNPN and CDR2 is SVGIG (reference sequence). There are 14 residues in the CDR3. The CDR3 nucleotides are TGTGCCTGGAGCTGGACAGGGAGGAACACTGAAGCTTTCTTT. It codes for CAWSWTGRNTEAFF.

The gene calls are TRBV19 and TRBJ1-5; 11 nucleotides agree with TRBD1. The CDR3 length is 15 residues. Germline CDR1 reads LNHDA; CDR2 reads SQIVND (reference sequence). Trimming removed 5 bases from V and 6 bases from J; junction bases left unmatched: 6. CDR3 region: CASSAGQGGLQPQHF. CDR3 DNA: TGTGCCAGTAGTGCGGGACAGGGGGGACTTCAGCCCCAGCATTTT.

V is TRBV27 and J is TRBJ1-1, with a weak D call TRBD1 (6 bases). This CDR3 spans 14 amino acids. Germline CDR1 and CDR2: MNHEY and SMNVEV (reference sequence). V lost 5 bases to trimming and J lost 13 bases, with 23 bases between them. CDR3 in amino acids: CASSPSTGGRGVFF. The CDR3 region has the DNA TGTGCCAGCAGTCCTTCGACAGGCGGCCGAGGGGTTTTCTTT.

This chain uses TRBV7-3 with TRBJ2-2, with TRBD2 matching 7 bases. The CDR3 spans 13 residues. Germline V lookup: CDR1 SGHTA, CDR2 FQGTGA. V dropped 5 bases and J dropped 6; count of bases not matched to a gene: 3. As DNA, the CDR3 is TGTGCCAGCAGCCCGACTAGCCCCGGGGAGCTGTTTTTT. This sequence encodes CASSPTSPGELFF.

The rearrangement uses TRBV21-1 and TRBJ2-1; the DNA was not used to check the table's D call, TRBD2. TRBV21-1 is listed as a pseudogene. The CDR3 extends over 16 amino acids. Written as DNA, the CDR3 is TGTGCCAGCAGCAATAAAACTAGCGGGAGGGATAATGAGCAGTTCTTC. This sequence encodes CASSNKTSGRDNEQFF.

This clone is a singleton in its sample. V gene TRBV19 combines with J gene TRBJ2-1; 14 bases agree with TRBD2. Germline V gene data show CDR1 as LNHDA and CDR2 as SQIVND (reference sequence). Germline trimming cut 7 bases from V and 10 bases from J; bases unmatched to any gene: 9. The CDR3 extends over 15 amino acids. The CDR3 is CASMQGLAGAAEQFF. CDR3 bases: TGTGCCAGTATGCAGGGACTAGCGGGAGCGGCGGAGCAGTTCTTC.

The rearrangement joins TRBV5-1 to TRBJ2-3; tentatively, D is TRBD2 (5 bases). In germline, CDR1 is SGHRS, CDR2 YFSETQ. V gave up 0 bases and J gave up 1 base, with 9 bases separating them. This CDR3 is built from 15 residues. CDR3 nucleotide sequence: TGCGCCAGCAGCTTGGCGGCAGCGGGCACAGATACGCAGTATTTT. It yields the protein CASSLAAAGTDTQYF.

The CDR3 region has the DNA TGTGCCAGCAGCGTTCTAGCGGGAAGCGGCAACGAGCAGTACTTC. Residues: CASSVLAGSGNEQYF. The chain links TRBV7-3 to TRBJ2-7; 9 bases are shared with TRBD2. The junction had 10 bases not matched to a gene; V was cut back by 5 bases and J by 5 bases. Germline V CDR1 and CDR2: SGHTA, FQGTGA. The length of the CDR3 is 15 residues.

This chain uses TRBV6-1 with TRBJ2-1; weak D call: TRBD2 (6 bases). The germline V gene encodes CDR1 MNHNS and CDR2 SASEGT. The CDR3 has 19 amino acids. Trimming stripped 0 bases from V and 2 bases from J, with 20 bases between. The CDR3 nucleotides are TGTGCCAGCAGTGAAGCGTGGGGACTTTTCGACCTCCCCTACAATGAGCAGTTCTTC. This encodes CASSEAWGLFDLPYNEQFF.

V usage is TRBV5-1 and J usage is TRBJ2-5; D ambiguous. Trimming shortened V by 5 bases and J by 2 bases, and 7 bases separated the two germline ends. The CDR3 is 12 residues long. CDR1 and CDR2 (germline): SGHRS, YFSETQ. CDR3 protein: CASRRDQETQYF. The CDR3 region has the DNA TGCGCCAGCAGACGAGATCAAGAGACCCAGTACTTC.

The chain uses TRBV27 and TRBJ2-1; no firm D call. Germline V lookup: CDR1 MNHEY, CDR2 SMNVEV (reference sequence). V was shortened by 6 bases and J by 11 bases, with 17 bases between the two germline ends. The CDR3 is made up of 13 amino acids. The CDR3 is CASSLTGSAQQFF. The CDR3 nucleotides read TGTGCCAGCAGCCTGACTGGCTCGGCGCAGCAGTTCTTC.

The chain is built from TRBV5-1 and TRBJ2-1; 12 bases align to TRBD1. J lost 3 bases, V lost 4 bases, and 8 bases had no gene match. This CDR3 contains 17 residues. Germline V gives CDR1 SGHRS, CDR2 YFSETQ. Written as DNA, the CDR3 is TGCGCCAGCAGCCTGGGACAGGGGGCGATAAGCTACAATGAGCAGTTCTTC. Its translation: CASSLGQGAISYNEQFF.

The chain has TRBV7-9 and TRBJ1-1, with D tentatively TRBD1 (6 bases). Per germline, CDR1 SEHNR and CDR2 FQNEAQ (reference sequence). CDR3 size: 13 residues. V was trimmed by 5 bases and J by 3 bases, leaving 10 bases between them. This CDR3 is CASSQQGYTEAFF. The CDR3 DNA is TGTGCCAGCAGCCAACAGGGATACACTGAAGCTTTCTTT.